One sample yielded the 7 T cell receptor beta chains listed below, sequenced in a study of cytotoxic CD8 clonotypes in ibrutinib-treated CLL. TCRdb's copy holds only in-frame clones and misses some; the assay was immunoSEQ multiplex PCR. The sample lists roughly 300,000 clones, approximately 76% occurring once. The material was PBMCs, obtained at disease progression, from a patient treated with ibrutinib. The receptor set was obtained from a human donor with chronic lymphocytic leukemia.

CDR3 nucleotides: TGCGCCAGCAGGATAGCGGGAGGGAAGGCCGGGGAGCTGTTTTTT. Translated: CASRIAGGKAGELFF. The chain uses TRBV10-2 and TRBJ2-2, with 11 bases aligning to TRBD2. Unmatched junction bases numbered 6, after V lost 6 bases and J lost 6 bases. The CDR3 totals 15 residues. Germline V gene sequence: CDR1 WSHSY, CDR2 SAAADI.

The rearrangement joins TRBV7-6 to TRBJ2-3; the match to TRBD2 covers 12 bases. Trimming at V came to 5 bases and at J to 4 bases, leaving 16 bases not matched to a gene. The CDR3 extends over 19 amino acids. From germline, CDR1 is SGHVS and CDR2 FNYEAQ. The CDR3 sequence is CASSRGPPTSGGLADTQYF. The CDR3 bases are TGTGCCAGCAGCCGAGGGCCCCCGACTAGCGGGGGCCTGGCAGATACGCAGTATTTT.

This rearrangement joins TRBV5-8 to TRBJ2-2; D remains ambiguous. The germline CDR1 and CDR2 sequences are SGHTS and YDEGEE. V gave up 4 bases and J gave up 4 bases, with 23 bases separating them. CDR3 length equals 18 residues. CDR3 region: CASSLVLINAMGTGELFF. The CDR3, as DNA: TGTGCCAGCAGCCTTGTGCTTATAAATGCGATGGGCACCGGGGAGCTGTTTTTT.

This clone came up once. The CDR3, as DNA: TGCGCCAGCGGCACGGCGACTCAAGCCAAAAACATTCAGTACTTC. This codes for CASGTATQAKNIQYF. The chain recombines TRBV4-1 with TRBJ2-4; D not resolved. V lost 8 bases and J 0 bases, leaving 14 bases between the germline ends. The CDR3 spans 15 residues. Germline V CDR1 and CDR2: MGHRA, YSYEKL.

This chain joins TRBV2 and TRBJ2-1; D gene ambiguous. The CDR3 is made up of 15 amino acids. The V gene lost 2 bases and the J gene lost 6 bases, with 14 bases spanning the gap. Germline V lookup: CDR1 SNHLY, CDR2 FYNNEI. CDR3 protein: CASSERTPRSNEQFF. The CDR3 bases are TGTGCCAGCAGTGAACGGACCCCACGTTCCAATGAGCAGTTCTTC.

Points on this clone: The sample carries other DNA sequences with the same CDR3. The chain is built from TRBV10-3 and TRBJ1-2; weak D call: TRBD1 (6 bases). V was pared by 6 bases and J by 0 bases, with 8 bases between. Germline V gene lookup returns CDR1 ENHRY and CDR2 SYGVKD. The CDR3 length is 13 residues. CDR3 nucleotides: TGTGCCATCAGGGGGGGCGCTAACTATGGCTACACCTTC. Encoded protein: CAIRGGANYGYTF.

V gene TRBV25-1 combines with J gene TRBJ2-7; the D gene is possibly TRBD2 (6 bases). The CDR3 extends over 12 amino acids. Deletions cut 6 bases from V and 1 base from J, with 7 bases between. CDR1 is MGHDK and CDR2 is SYGVNS in the germline V gene. The CDR3 DNA is TGTGCCAGCAGCGGGACTTCCTACGAGCAGTACTTC. Translation gives CASSGTSYEQYF.